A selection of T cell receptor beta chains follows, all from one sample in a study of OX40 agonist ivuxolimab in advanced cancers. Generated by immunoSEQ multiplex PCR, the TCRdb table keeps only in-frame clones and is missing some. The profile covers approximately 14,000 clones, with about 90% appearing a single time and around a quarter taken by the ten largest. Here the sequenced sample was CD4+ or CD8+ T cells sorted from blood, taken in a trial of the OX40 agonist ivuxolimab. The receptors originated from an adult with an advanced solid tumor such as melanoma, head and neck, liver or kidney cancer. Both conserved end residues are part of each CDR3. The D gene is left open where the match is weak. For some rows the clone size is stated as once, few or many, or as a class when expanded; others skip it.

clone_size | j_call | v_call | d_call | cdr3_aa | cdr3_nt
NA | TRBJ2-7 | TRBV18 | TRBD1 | CASSPPGQGAFEQYF | TGTGCCAGCTCACCGCCGGGACAGGGGGCGTTCGAGCAGTACTTC
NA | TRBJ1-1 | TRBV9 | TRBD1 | CASSVGDSLNTEAFF | TGTGCCAGCAGCGTCGGGGACAGCCTTAACACTGAAGCTTTCTTT
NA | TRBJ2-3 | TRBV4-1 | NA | CASSQESATDTDTQYF | TGCGCCAGCAGCCAAGAAAGCGCTACTGACACAGATACGCAGTATTTT
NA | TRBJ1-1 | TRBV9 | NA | CASSAASQGTNTEAFF | TGTGCCAGCAGCGCGGCCAGCCAAGGGACTAACACTGAAGCTTTCTTT
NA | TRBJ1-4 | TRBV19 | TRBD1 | CASNNRDSRYEKLFF | TGTGCCAGTAACAACCGGGACAGCCGATATGAAAAACTGTTTTTT
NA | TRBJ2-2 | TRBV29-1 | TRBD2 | CSVGAGESGELFF | TGCAGCGTTGGAGCGGGGGAGTCCGGGGAGCTGTTTTTT
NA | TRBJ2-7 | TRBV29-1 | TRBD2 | CSVEYGTSGRTRGDEQYF | TGCAGCGTTGAGTACGGGACTAGCGGGAGGACCAGGGGTGACGAGCAGTACTTC
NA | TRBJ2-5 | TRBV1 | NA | CTSSQDLGQNKQETQYF | TGCACCAGCAGCCAAGATTTAGGCCAGAACAAACAAGAGACCCAGTACTTC
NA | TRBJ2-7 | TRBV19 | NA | CASSISSGNEQYF | TGTGCCAGTAGCATCTCCTCAGGGAACGAGCAGTACTTC
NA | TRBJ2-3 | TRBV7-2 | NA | CASSQLLASQYF | TGTGCCAGCAGCCAATTATTGGCTTCGCAGTATTTT
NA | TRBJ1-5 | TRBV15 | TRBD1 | CATSKTRDRGLQPQHF | TGTGCCACCAGCAAAACCCGGGACAGGGGGCTTCAGCCCCAGCATTTT
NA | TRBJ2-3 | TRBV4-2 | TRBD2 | CASSPTIAGGPTDTQYF | TGTGCCAGCAGCCCGACTATAGCGGGAGGGCCAACAGATACGCAGTATTTT
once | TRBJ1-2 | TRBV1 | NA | CTSRRDSSGPYGYTF | TGCACCAGCAGACGAGACAGTTCTGGGCCTTATGGCTACACCTTC
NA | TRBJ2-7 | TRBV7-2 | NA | CASSKLGVVGYEQYF | TGTGCCAGCAGCAAATTAGGAGTGGTGGGCTACGAGCAGTACTTC
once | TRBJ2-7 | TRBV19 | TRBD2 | CASSDGTSGLYEQYF | TGTGCCAGTAGTGACGGGACTAGCGGGCTCTACGAGCAGTACTTC
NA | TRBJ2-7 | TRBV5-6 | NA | CASSLGSFSIYEQYF | TGTGCCAGCAGCTTGGGGTCTTTTAGTATCTACGAGCAGTACTTC
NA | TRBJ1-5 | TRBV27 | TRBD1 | CASSHGTGGSNQPQHF | TGTGCCAGCAGTCACGGGACAGGGGGTAGCAATCAGCCCCAGCATTTT
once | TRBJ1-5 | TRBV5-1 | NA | CASSLGTTTGPQHF | TGCGCCAGCAGCTTAGGGACAACAACGGGGCCCCAGCATTTT
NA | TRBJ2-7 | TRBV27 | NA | CASSPGTTMGEQYF | TGTGCCAGCAGCCCGGGGACCACGATGGGAGAGCAGTACTTC
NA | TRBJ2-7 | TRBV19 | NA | CASSIFGSSPEQYF | TGTGCCAGTAGTATTTTTGGGTCCTCCCCCGAGCAGTACTTC
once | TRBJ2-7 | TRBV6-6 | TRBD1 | CASSYAESGTAYEQYF | TGTGCCAGCAGTTACGCGGAATCCGGGACAGCCTACGAGCAGTACTTC
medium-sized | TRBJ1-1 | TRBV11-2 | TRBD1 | CASSSEDGGQGGTEAFF | TGTGCCAGCAGCTCCGAAGATGGTGGACAGGGGGGAACTGAAGCTTTCTTT
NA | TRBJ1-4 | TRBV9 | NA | CASSGRDTGYGEKLFF | TGTGCCAGCAGCGGACGGGACACGGGGTATGGAGAAAAACTGTTTTTT
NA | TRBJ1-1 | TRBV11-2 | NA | CASSLVDGLNTEAFF | TGTGCCAGCAGCTTAGTGGACGGCTTGAACACTGAAGCTTTCTTT
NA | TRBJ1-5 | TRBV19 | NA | CASTLESSYSNQPQHF | TGTGCCAGCACCCTTGAATCGTCGTATAGCAATCAGCCCCAGCATTTT
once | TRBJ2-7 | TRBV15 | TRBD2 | CATSDLAGPLYEQYF | TGTGCCACCAGCGACCTAGCGGGGCCTCTTTACGAGCAGTACTTC